The rows below give T cell receptor beta chains drawn from one sample of a study of CD8 T cells in ankylosing spondylitis. From the 5' RACE reads, TCRdb called clonotypes with MiXCR, one entry per CDR3 protein. The data hold approximately 140,000 distinct CDR3 sequences, with over 7% observed a single time. Sequencing was carried out using blood, either unsorted or a sorted T cell fraction (not recorded which). The receptors derive from a male donor with ankylosing spondylitis or in good health (not recorded which). The CDR3 runs from the conserved cysteine through the conserved F or W. Fields, in order: V gene, clone size, J gene, CDR3 length, D gene, CDR3 DNA, CDR3 protein. D genes are given only for firm matches. Size values are once, few and many counts, or a class for expanded clones, and some rows have none.

V gene: TRBV12-3/TRBV12-4; clone size: few; J gene: TRBJ2-1; CDR3 length: 14; D gene: NA; CDR3 DNA: TGTGCCAGCAGTTCCTGGGACCGCTCATTTGGGCAGTTCTTC; CDR3 protein: CASSSWDRSFGQFF
V gene: TRBV20-1; clone size: many; J gene: TRBJ2-7; CDR3 length: 12; D gene: NA; CDR3 DNA: TGCAGTGCTAGAGAAGCCGACTACGAGCAGTACTTC; CDR3 protein: CSAREADYEQYF
V gene: TRBV7-2; clone size: many; J gene: TRBJ2-7; CDR3 length: 14; D gene: NA; CDR3 DNA: TGTGCCAGCAGCTTAAGCCTCCAGGTCTACGAGCAGTACTTC; CDR3 protein: CASSLSLQVYEQYF
V gene: TRBV5-1; clone size: many; J gene: TRBJ2-1; CDR3 length: 16; D gene: TRBD1; CDR3 DNA: TGCGCCAGCAGCTTGGGAACAGGGGTTTCCTACAATGAGCAGTTCTTC; CDR3 protein: CASSLGTGVSYNEQFF
V gene: TRBV12-3/TRBV12-4; clone size: many; J gene: TRBJ1-1; CDR3 length: 14; D gene: TRBD1; CDR3 DNA: TGTGCCAGCAGTTCAGGGACAGCTAACACTGAAGCTTTCTTT; CDR3 protein: CASSSGTANTEAFF
V gene: TRBV6-2/TRBV6-3; clone size: many; J gene: TRBJ2-1; CDR3 length: 16; D gene: NA; CDR3 DNA: TGTGCCAGCAGTTACTCTCGGACCGCTCCCTACAATGAGCAGTTCTTC; CDR3 protein: CASSYSRTAPYNEQFF
V gene: TRBV5-1; clone size: many; J gene: TRBJ2-1; CDR3 length: 15; D gene: TRBD2; CDR3 DNA: TGCGCCAGCAGCCCCGGGACTAGCCGATACAATGAGCAGTTCTTC; CDR3 protein: CASSPGTSRYNEQFF
V gene: TRBV12-3/TRBV12-4; clone size: few; J gene: TRBJ2-1; CDR3 length: 14; D gene: NA; CDR3 DNA: TGTGCCAGCGGGGGGGCGGCCTCCTACAATGAGCAGTTCTTC; CDR3 protein: CASGGAASYNEQFF
V gene: TRBV5-1; clone size: many; J gene: TRBJ2-6; CDR3 length: 16; D gene: NA; CDR3 DNA: TGCGCCAGCAGCTTGGCAGGGAGGTCTGGGGCCAACGTCCTGACTTTC; CDR3 protein: CASSLAGRSGANVLTF
V gene: TRBV9; clone size: NA; J gene: TRBJ1-1; CDR3 length: 14; D gene: NA; CDR3 DNA: TGTGCCAGCAGCGTAGTGGGAGTGAACACTGAAGCTTTCTTT; CDR3 protein: CASSVVGVNTEAFF
V gene: TRBV5-1; clone size: NA; J gene: TRBJ2-7; CDR3 length: 14; D gene: TRBD1; CDR3 DNA: TGCGCCAGCAAGGGACAGGCGTCCTCCTACGAGCAGTACTTC; CDR3 protein: CASKGQASSYEQYF
V gene: TRBV4-3; clone size: many; J gene: TRBJ1-3; CDR3 length: 13; D gene: NA; CDR3 DNA: TGCGCCAGCAGCCAAGATATTGGAAACACCATATATTTT; CDR3 protein: CASSQDIGNTIYF
V gene: TRBV7-9; clone size: many; J gene: TRBJ2-3; CDR3 length: 15; D gene: NA; CDR3 DNA: TGTGCCAGCAGCTCCGGTGTGGGAGTGAGAGATACGCAGTATTTT; CDR3 protein: CASSSGVGVRDTQYF
V gene: TRBV20-1; clone size: many; J gene: TRBJ1-5; CDR3 length: 15; D gene: NA; CDR3 DNA: TGCAGTGCTAGACGAAGCGAAAATAGCAATCAGCCCCAGCATTTT; CDR3 protein: CSARRSENSNQPQHF
V gene: TRBV18; clone size: few; J gene: TRBJ1-1; CDR3 length: 14; D gene: NA; CDR3 DNA: TGTGCCAGCTCGTCTGACAGTAGGAACACTGAAGCTTTCTTT; CDR3 protein: CASSSDSRNTEAFF
V gene: TRBV5-1; clone size: few; J gene: TRBJ2-1; CDR3 length: 20; D gene: NA; CDR3 DNA: TGCGCCAGCAGCTTGCCAGAAGGGACAGGGCAAGGACTAGCGCGCAATGAGCAGTTCTTC; CDR3 protein: CASSLPEGTGQGLARNEQFF
V gene: TRBV7-8; clone size: many; J gene: TRBJ2-7; CDR3 length: 16; D gene: TRBD2; CDR3 DNA: TGTGCCAGCAGGGGTGAACGAGCGGGGATCACCTACGAGCAGTACTTC; CDR3 protein: CASRGERAGITYEQYF
V gene: TRBV20-1; clone size: few; J gene: TRBJ2-1; CDR3 length: 11; D gene: NA; CDR3 DNA: TGCAGTGCTTCTCAGGGGAATGAGCAGTTCTTC; CDR3 protein: CSASQGNEQFF
V gene: TRBV29-1; clone size: few; J gene: TRBJ1-2; CDR3 length: 11; D gene: NA; CDR3 DNA: TGCAGCGTTGAAAGTGTTTTTGGCTACACCTTC; CDR3 protein: CSVESVFGYTF
V gene: TRBV6-2/TRBV6-3; clone size: many; J gene: TRBJ2-1; CDR3 length: 14; D gene: TRBD1; CDR3 DNA: TGTGCCAGCTCCCGGGACAGGGGGCCTAGTGAGCAGTTCTTC; CDR3 protein: CASSRDRGPSEQFF
V gene: TRBV28; clone size: many; J gene: TRBJ2-7; CDR3 length: 10; D gene: NA; CDR3 DNA: TGTGCCAGCAGCGGCCTAGTTAAGTACTTC; CDR3 protein: CASSGLVKYF
V gene: TRBV18; clone size: many; J gene: TRBJ2-2; CDR3 length: 16; D gene: NA; CDR3 DNA: TGTGCCAGCTCACCAAATCCGGGGGCGCTAACCGGGGAGCTGTTTTTT; CDR3 protein: CASSPNPGALTGELFF
V gene: TRBV27; clone size: many; J gene: TRBJ2-4; CDR3 length: 13; D gene: NA; CDR3 DNA: TGTGCCAGCAGTTTCACAGGAAAAAACATTCAGTACTTC; CDR3 protein: CASSFTGKNIQYF
V gene: TRBV4-1; clone size: NA; J gene: TRBJ1-1; CDR3 length: 16; D gene: TRBD1; CDR3 DNA: TGCGCCAGCAGCCAAGATCGTGCGACAGGGGGTCTCGAAGCTTTCTTT; CDR3 protein: CASSQDRATGGLEAFF
V gene: TRBV15; clone size: many; J gene: TRBJ1-4; CDR3 length: 16; D gene: NA; CDR3 DNA: TGTGCCACCAGCAGAGATCTGACAGGCGTCTCCGAAAAACTGTTTTTT; CDR3 protein: CATSRDLTGVSEKLFF
V gene: TRBV6-6; clone size: few; J gene: TRBJ1-1; CDR3 length: 12; D gene: NA; CDR3 DNA: TGTGCCAGCCTCCCAGGAAACACTGAAGCTTTCTTT; CDR3 protein: CASLPGNTEAFF
V gene: TRBV20-1; clone size: many; J gene: TRBJ2-1; CDR3 length: 15; D gene: TRBD2; CDR3 DNA: TGCAGTGCTAGCCCCCCTAGCGGCTCCTACAATGAGCAGTTCTTC; CDR3 protein: CSASPPSGSYNEQFF
V gene: TRBV4-3; clone size: NA; J gene: TRBJ2-7; CDR3 length: 14; D gene: TRBD1; CDR3 DNA: TGCGCCAGCAGCCAAGCCTGGGACAGCTACGAGCAGTACTTC; CDR3 protein: CASSQAWDSYEQYF
V gene: TRBV7-9; clone size: NA; J gene: TRBJ2-3; CDR3 length: 17; D gene: TRBD2; CDR3 DNA: TGTGCCAGCAGCTTAACTGTGGGACTAGGCGTGCCAGATACGCAGTATTTT; CDR3 protein: CASSLTVGLGVPDTQYF
V gene: TRBV14; clone size: many; J gene: TRBJ2-1; CDR3 length: 12; D gene: NA; CDR3 DNA: TGTGCCAGCAGCCCCTCGAGACTAGTTCTGTTCTTC; CDR3 protein: CASSPSRLVLFF
V gene: TRBV7-2; clone size: NA; J gene: TRBJ2-7; CDR3 length: 15; D gene: TRBD2; CDR3 DNA: TGTGCCAGCAGCTTAGTTGGGCGGGAGGCCGACGAGCAGTACTTC; CDR3 protein: CASSLVGREADEQYF
V gene: TRBV4-1; clone size: many; J gene: TRBJ2-7; CDR3 length: 14; D gene: NA; CDR3 DNA: TGCGCCAGCAGTTATAGACTAGTAGGATACGAGCAGTACTTC; CDR3 protein: CASSYRLVGYEQYF
V gene: TRBV6-2/TRBV6-3; clone size: NA; J gene: TRBJ2-1; CDR3 length: 17; D gene: NA; CDR3 DNA: TGTGCCAGCAGTTACGCGAGGGCCAATCACTTACGGTATGAGCAGTTCTTC; CDR3 protein: CASSYARANHLRYEQFF
V gene: TRBV7-2; clone size: few; J gene: TRBJ2-5; CDR3 length: 12; D gene: NA; CDR3 DNA: TGTGCCAGCAGCCCTAATCGAGAGACCCAGTACTTC; CDR3 protein: CASSPNRETQYF
V gene: TRBV6-5; clone size: many; J gene: TRBJ1-5; CDR3 length: 12; D gene: NA; CDR3 DNA: TGTGCCAGCGGGTCTAGCAATCAGCCCCAGCATTTT; CDR3 protein: CASGSSNQPQHF